The 2 T cell receptor beta chains below were found in one sample sequenced in a study of CD4+ T cells in melanoma. The protocol was immunoSEQ multiplex PCR, while the TCRdb copy is restricted to in-frame clones and leaves out a portion. The sample has some 10,000 clones; 68% are singletons. Sequencing used cells from a culture (not recorded whether cultured in vitro). The receptors shown here come from a human donor with melanoma.

The V and J genes are TRBV5-1 and TRBJ1-2; tentatively, D is TRBD1 (6 bases). Deletions cut 4 bases from V and 8 bases from J, with 21 bases between. The CDR3 consists of 15 residues. CDR1 is SGHRS and CDR2 is YFSETQ in the germline V gene. CDR3 bases: TGCGCCAGCAGCCGTACCGGGACACTTTTCGAGGGCTACACCTTC. It codes for CASSRTGTLFEGYTF.

This clone showed up just a few times. The rearrangement links TRBV19 to TRBJ2-7, with 8 positions matching TRBD1. The CDR3 contains 15 residues. V lost 7 bases and J lost 6; bases outside the gene matches: 14. Germline CDR1 LNHDA, CDR2 SQIVND (reference sequence). In nucleotides, the CDR3 is TGTGCCAGTAAACATGGACAGGGCACTTTTTCCGAGCAGTACTTC. Its translation is CASKHGQGTFSEQYF.